Listed below are T cell receptor beta chains from one sample, sequenced in a study of blood T cell repertoires in COVID-19. Repertoires were generated with immunoSEQ multiplex PCR, while TCRdb's copy carries only in-frame clones and drops some. The sample yields about 140,000 clones, roughly four fifths seen once. The sequencing input was peripheral blood. Receptors originate from a woman older than 75 with active or convalescent COVID-19. Each CDR3 is given with its conserved first and last residue. The order of the fields is J gene, clone size, V gene, D gene, CDR3 protein, CDR3 DNA. D genes are given only for firm matches. The size entry is marked missing in some rows and otherwise reads once, few, many or a size class.

TRBJ1-1 NA TRBV30 NA CASQTGLWAFF TGTGCCTCTCAAACAGGTTTATGGGCTTTCTTT
TRBJ1-4 NA TRBV15 NA CATSREGGYEKLFF TGTGCCACCAGCAGAGAGGGGGGGTATGAAAAACTGTTTTTT
TRBJ2-7 NA TRBV23-1 TRBD1 CASSHHRGLSSYEQYF TGCGCCAGCAGTCATCACAGGGGCTTGAGCTCCTACGAGCAGTACTTC
TRBJ1-1 NA TRBV29-1 TRBD1 CSVQGAGDTEAFF TGCAGCGTTCAGGGGGCAGGGGACACTGAAGCTTTCTTT
TRBJ2-3 many TRBV4-2 NA CASSQDSTLSLGTDTQYF TGTGCCAGCAGCCAAGATTCCACTCTCTCCTTGGGCACAGATACGCAGTATTTT
TRBJ1-1 NA TRBV5-7 NA CASSLRSSTEAFF TGTGCCAGCAGCTTACGTTCTAGCACTGAAGCTTTCTTT
TRBJ2-2 NA TRBV18 NA CASSPRAPTNTGELFF TGTGCCAGCTCACCACGCGCACCTACGAACACCGGGGAGCTGTTTTTT
TRBJ1-5 NA TRBV2 NA CASSDQEDQPQHF TGTGCCAGCAGTGATCAGGAGGATCAGCCCCAGCATTTT
TRBJ2-7 NA TRBV30 NA CAWSSRGHLSYEQYF TGTGCCTGGAGTTCCCGGGGACACCTCTCCTACGAGCAGTACTTC
TRBJ1-1 NA TRBV2 NA CARFRDLNTEAFF TGTGCCAGATTCAGGGACTTGAACACTGAAGCTTTCTTT
TRBJ2-3 NA TRBV21-1 NA CASSDRADWCTDTQYF TGTGCCAGCAGCGACAGGGCAGATTGGTGCACAGATACGCAGTATTTT
TRBJ2-5 NA TRBV3-1/TRBV3-2 NA CASSPSGRETQYF TGTGCCAGCAGCCCCTCGGGGAGGGAGACCCAGTACTTC
TRBJ1-6 NA TRBV7-2 TRBD1 CASSPGQGFSPLHF TGTGCCAGCAGCCCCGGACAGGGATTTTCACCCCTCCACTTT
TRBJ2-1 once TRBV4-3 TRBD2 CASSQDYGLAGNNEQFF TGCGCCAGCAGCCAAGATTACGGACTAGCGGGGAACAATGAGCAGTTCTTC
TRBJ1-4 NA TRBV9 TRBD1 CASSNTGANEKLFF TGTGCCAGCAGTAACACAGGGGCTAATGAAAAACTGTTTTTT
TRBJ1-2 NA TRBV18 NA CASSPRSYSDGYTF TGTGCCAGCTCACCACGGTCCTATAGCGATGGCTACACCTTC
TRBJ1-1 NA TRBV27 TRBD1 CASNRQGVMNTEAFF TGTGCCAGCAATCGACAGGGGGTTATGAACACTGAAGCTTTCTTT
TRBJ1-1 NA TRBV7-9 NA CASSPKTEAFF TGTGCCAGCAGCCCCAAAACTGAAGCTTTCTTT
TRBJ1-6 NA TRBV14 NA CASSQVRVFGNSPLHF TGTGCCAGCAGCCAAGTGCGGGTCTTCGGTAATTCACCCCTCCACTTT
TRBJ2-5 NA TRBV7-3 NA CASGRGEGETQYF TGTGCCAGCGGAAGGGGGGAGGGAGAGACCCAGTACTTC
TRBJ1-1 NA TRBV18 TRBD1 CASSSPRTGLRTDTEAFF TGTGCCAGCTCATCACCCCGGACAGGGTTACGGACCGACACTGAAGCTTTCTTT
TRBJ2-3 NA TRBV7-9 TRBD1 CASSSWDRGRTDTQYF TGTGCCAGCAGCTCCTGGGACAGGGGCCGCACAGATACGCAGTATTTT
TRBJ1-2 NA TRBV4-1 NA CASSQEGARVGFAF TGCGCCAGCAGCCAAGAAGGGGCCAGGGTAGGCTTCGCCTTC
TRBJ1-5 once TRBV7-3 NA CASSLTGNSQPQHF TGTGCCAGCAGCTTAACAGGAAACAGCCAGCCCCAGCATTTT
TRBJ2-6 NA TRBV19 NA CASSLGSGANVLTF TGTGCCAGTAGTCTCGGCTCTGGGGCCAACGTCCTGACTTTC
TRBJ2-3 NA TRBV27 NA CASSFFSGGDTQYF TGTGCCAGCAGTTTTTTTAGCGGAGGAGATACGCAGTATTTT
TRBJ2-5 NA TRBV12-3/TRBV12-4 TRBD1 CASSMTGRETQYF TGTGCCAGCAGTATGACAGGGCGAGAGACCCAGTACTTC
TRBJ1-1 NA TRBV5-1 NA CASSWRAGDKNTEAFF TGCGCCAGCAGCTGGCGGGCGGGGGACAAGAACACTGAAGCTTTCTTT
TRBJ1-3 NA TRBV28 NA CASSLWAAGNTIYF TGTGCCAGCAGTTTATGGGCGGCTGGAAACACCATATATTTT
TRBJ2-7 many TRBV11-1 TRBD1 CASSERQGGSYEQYF TGTGCCAGCAGCGAGAGACAGGGGGGTTCCTACGAGCAGTACTTC
TRBJ2-3 NA TRBV9 TRBD1 CASSVVGDRGQDTQYF TGTGCCAGCAGCGTAGTAGGTGACAGGGGGCAAGATACGCAGTATTTT
TRBJ2-7 NA TRBV29-1 TRBD1 CSVLAGGAEQYF TGCAGCGTTTTGGCAGGGGGCGCCGAGCAGTACTTC
TRBJ2-1 NA TRBV11-2 TRBD2 CASSLVSGGPYNEQFF TGTGCCAGCAGCTTAGTTAGCGGGGGCCCATACAATGAGCAGTTCTTC
TRBJ1-1 NA TRBV5-6 NA CASSLQGYAEAFF TGTGCCAGCTCTCTCCAGGGGTACGCTGAAGCTTTCTTT
TRBJ1-4 NA TRBV2 NA CASSLQGRGEKLFF TGTGCCAGCAGTTTACAGGGAAGAGGGGAAAAACTGTTTTTT
TRBJ2-2 NA TRBV28 NA CASRVDRIGGELFF TGTGCCAGCAGAGTAGACAGGATAGGCGGGGAGCTGTTTTTT
TRBJ2-7 NA TRBV7-9 TRBD1 CASSLPLGQGSNEQYF TGTGCCAGCAGCTTACCCCTGGGACAGGGATCGAACGAGCAGTACTTC
TRBJ1-2 few TRBV9 NA CASSVDGREVYGYTF TGTGCCAGCAGCGTAGATGGCAGGGAGGTATATGGCTACACCTTC
TRBJ1-1 few TRBV5-5 NA CASSRIQGNTEAFF TGTGCCAGCAGCCGAATACAGGGGAACACTGAAGCTTTCTTT
TRBJ1-1 NA TRBV7-2 TRBD1 CASSPRQGSTEAFF TGTGCCAGCAGCCCAAGACAGGGGTCAACTGAAGCTTTCTTT
TRBJ1-1 NA TRBV29-1 NA CSAGDMNTEAFF TGCAGCGCTGGGGACATGAACACTGAAGCTTTCTTT
TRBJ1-3 NA TRBV12-3/TRBV12-4 NA CASTVLTGNTIYF TGTGCCAGTACGGTACTTACTGGAAACACCATATATTTT
TRBJ1-1 NA TRBV20-1 TRBD1 CSASAGTGGTEAFF TGCAGTGCTAGTGCCGGGACAGGGGGCACTGAAGCTTTCTTT
TRBJ1-5 NA TRBV6-6 NA CASSATGLGPQHF TGTGCCAGCAGTGCGACAGGCTTGGGGCCCCAGCATTTT
TRBJ1-4 NA TRBV6-5 TRBD1 CASSLNRGKGEKLFF TGTGCCAGCAGTCTGAACAGGGGAAAAGGTGAAAAACTGTTTTTT